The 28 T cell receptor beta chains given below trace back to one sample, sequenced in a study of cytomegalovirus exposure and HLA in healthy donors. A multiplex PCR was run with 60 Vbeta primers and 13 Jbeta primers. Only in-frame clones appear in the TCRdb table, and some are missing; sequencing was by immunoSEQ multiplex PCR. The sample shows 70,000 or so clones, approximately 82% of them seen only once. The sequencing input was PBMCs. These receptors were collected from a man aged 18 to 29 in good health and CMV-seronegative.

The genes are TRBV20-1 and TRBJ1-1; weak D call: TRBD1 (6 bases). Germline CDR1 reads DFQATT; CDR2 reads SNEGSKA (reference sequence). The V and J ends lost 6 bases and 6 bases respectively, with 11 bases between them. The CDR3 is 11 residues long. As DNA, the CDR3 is TGCAGTGCCGTCAACAGGGCTGAAGCTTTCTTT. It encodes CSAVNRAEAFF.

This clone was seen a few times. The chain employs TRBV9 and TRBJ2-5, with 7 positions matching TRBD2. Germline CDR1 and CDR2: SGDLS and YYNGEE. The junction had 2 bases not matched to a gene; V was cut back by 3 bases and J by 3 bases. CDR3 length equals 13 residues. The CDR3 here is CASSGAGEETQYF. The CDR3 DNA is TGTGCCAGCAGCGGGGCGGGAGAAGAGACCCAGTACTTC.

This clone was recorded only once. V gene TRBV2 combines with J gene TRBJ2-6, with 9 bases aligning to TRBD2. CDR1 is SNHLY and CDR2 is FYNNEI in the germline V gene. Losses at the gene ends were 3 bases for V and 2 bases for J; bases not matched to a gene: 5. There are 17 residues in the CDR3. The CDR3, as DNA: TGTGCCAGCAGTGATCTAGCGGGGCTCACTGGGGCCAACGTCCTGACTTTC. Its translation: CASSDLAGLTGANVLTF.

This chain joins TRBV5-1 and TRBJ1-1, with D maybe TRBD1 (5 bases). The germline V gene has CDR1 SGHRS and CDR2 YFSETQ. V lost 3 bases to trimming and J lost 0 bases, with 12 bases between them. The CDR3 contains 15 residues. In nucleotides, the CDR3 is TGCGCCAGCAGCTCGACAGAGAGTGTGAACACTGAAGCTTTCTTT. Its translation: CASSSTESVNTEAFF.

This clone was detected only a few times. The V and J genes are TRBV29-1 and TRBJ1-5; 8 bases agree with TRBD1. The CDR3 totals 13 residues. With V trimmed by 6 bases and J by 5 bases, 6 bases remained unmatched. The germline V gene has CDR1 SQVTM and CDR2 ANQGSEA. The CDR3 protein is CSVATGVDQPQHF. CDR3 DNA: TGCAGCGTAGCGACAGGGGTAGATCAGCCCCAGCATTTT.

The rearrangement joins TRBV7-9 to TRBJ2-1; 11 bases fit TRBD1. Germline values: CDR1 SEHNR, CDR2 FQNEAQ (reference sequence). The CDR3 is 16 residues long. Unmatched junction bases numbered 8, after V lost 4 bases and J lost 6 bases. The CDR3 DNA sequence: TGTGCCAGCAGCTCCCGGGACAGGGGGAGGTTCAATGAGCAGTTCTTC. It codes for CASSSRDRGRFNEQFF.

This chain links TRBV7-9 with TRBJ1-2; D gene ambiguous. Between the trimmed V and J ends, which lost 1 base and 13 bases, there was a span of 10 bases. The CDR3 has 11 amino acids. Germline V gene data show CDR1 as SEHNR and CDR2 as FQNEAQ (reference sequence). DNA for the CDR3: TGTGCCAGCAGCTTAGGATCCCCCAGCACCTTC. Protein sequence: CASSLGSPSTF.

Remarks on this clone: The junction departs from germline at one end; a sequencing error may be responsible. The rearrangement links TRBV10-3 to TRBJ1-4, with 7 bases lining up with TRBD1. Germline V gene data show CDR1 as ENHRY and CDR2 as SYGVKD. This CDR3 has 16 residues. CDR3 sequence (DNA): TGTGCCATCAGTAAATACCGGGACAGCCAAAATGAAAACCTGTTTTTT. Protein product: CAISKYRDSQNENLFF.

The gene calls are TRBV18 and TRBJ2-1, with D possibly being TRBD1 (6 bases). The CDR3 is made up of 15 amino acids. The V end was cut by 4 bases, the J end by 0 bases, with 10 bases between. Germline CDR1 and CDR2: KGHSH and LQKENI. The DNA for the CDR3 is TGTGCCAGCTCACAAGGACAGAGCTCCTACAATGAGCAGTTCTTC. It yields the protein CASSQGQSSYNEQFF.

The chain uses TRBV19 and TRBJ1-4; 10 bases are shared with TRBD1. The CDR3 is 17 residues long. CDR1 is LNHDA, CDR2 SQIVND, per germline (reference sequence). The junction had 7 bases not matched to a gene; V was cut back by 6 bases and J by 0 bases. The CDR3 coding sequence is TGTGCCAGTAGCCTAAGGACAGGGGGAACAACTAATGAAAAACTGTTTTTT. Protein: CASSLRTGGTTNEKLFF.

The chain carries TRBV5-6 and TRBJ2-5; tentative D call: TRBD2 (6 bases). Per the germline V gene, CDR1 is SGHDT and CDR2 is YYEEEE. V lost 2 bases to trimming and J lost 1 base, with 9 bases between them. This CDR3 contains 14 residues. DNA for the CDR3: TGTGCCAGCAGCTTCCGGGGGTCCCAAGAGACCCAGTACTTC. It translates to CASSFRGSQETQYF. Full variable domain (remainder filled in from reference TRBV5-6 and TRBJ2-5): DAGVTQSPTHLIKTRGQQVTLRCSPKSGHDTVSWYQQALGQGPQFIFQYYEEEERQRGNFPDRFSGHQFPNYSSELNVNALLLGDSALYLCASSFRGSQETQYFGPGTRLLVL.

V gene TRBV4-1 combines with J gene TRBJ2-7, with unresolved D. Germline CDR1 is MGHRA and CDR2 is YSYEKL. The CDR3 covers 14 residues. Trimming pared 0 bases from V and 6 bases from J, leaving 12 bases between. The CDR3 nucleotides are TGCGCCAGCAGCCAAGAACCCTCCGGGTTCGAGCAGTACTTC. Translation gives CASSQEPSGFEQYF.

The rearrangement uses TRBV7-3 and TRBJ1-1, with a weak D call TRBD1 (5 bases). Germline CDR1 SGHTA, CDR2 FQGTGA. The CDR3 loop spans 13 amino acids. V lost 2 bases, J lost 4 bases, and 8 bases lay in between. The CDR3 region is CASSLGTGTEAFF. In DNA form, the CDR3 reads TGTGCCAGCAGCTTAGGAACAGGCACTGAAGCTTTCTTT.

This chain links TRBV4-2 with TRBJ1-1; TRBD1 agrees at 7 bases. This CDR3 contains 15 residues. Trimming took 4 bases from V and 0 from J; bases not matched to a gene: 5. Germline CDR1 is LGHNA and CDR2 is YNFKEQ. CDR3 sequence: CASSPGQPMNTEAFF. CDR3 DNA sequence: TGTGCCAGCAGCCCGGGACAGCCCATGAACACTGAAGCTTTCTTT.

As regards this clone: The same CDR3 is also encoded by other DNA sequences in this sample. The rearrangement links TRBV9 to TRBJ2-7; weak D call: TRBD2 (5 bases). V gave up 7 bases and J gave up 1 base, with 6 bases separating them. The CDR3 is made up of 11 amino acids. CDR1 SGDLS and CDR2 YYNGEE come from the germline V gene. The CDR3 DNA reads TGTGCCAGCGGAGGTTCCTACGAGCAGTACTTC. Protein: CASGGSYEQYF.

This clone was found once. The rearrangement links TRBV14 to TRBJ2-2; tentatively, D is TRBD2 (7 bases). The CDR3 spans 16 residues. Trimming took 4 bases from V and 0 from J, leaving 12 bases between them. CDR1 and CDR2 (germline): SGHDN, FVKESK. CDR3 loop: CASSRGGATNTGELFF. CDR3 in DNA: TGTGCCAGCAGCCGAGGGGGGGCTACGAACACCGGGGAGCTGTTTTTT. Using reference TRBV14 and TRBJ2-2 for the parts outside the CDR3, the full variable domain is EAGVTQFPSHSVIEKGQTVTLRCDPISGHDNLYWYRRVMGKEIKFLLHFVKESKQDESGMPNNRFLAERTGGTYSTLKVQPAELEDSGVYFCASSRGGATNTGELFFGEGSRLTVL.

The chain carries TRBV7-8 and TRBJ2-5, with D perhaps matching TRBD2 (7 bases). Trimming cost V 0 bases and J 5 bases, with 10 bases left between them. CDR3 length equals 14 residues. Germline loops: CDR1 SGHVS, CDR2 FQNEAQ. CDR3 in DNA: TGTGCCAGCAGCTTAGCGGGGGGGCCGGAGACCCAGTACTTC. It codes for CASSLAGGPETQYF. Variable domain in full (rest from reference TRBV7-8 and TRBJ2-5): GAGVSQSPRYKVAKRGQDVALRCDPISGHVSLFWYQQALGQGPEFLTYFQNEAQLDKSGLPSDRFFAERPEGSVSTLKIQRTQQEDSAVYLCASSLAGGPETQYFGPGTRLLVL.

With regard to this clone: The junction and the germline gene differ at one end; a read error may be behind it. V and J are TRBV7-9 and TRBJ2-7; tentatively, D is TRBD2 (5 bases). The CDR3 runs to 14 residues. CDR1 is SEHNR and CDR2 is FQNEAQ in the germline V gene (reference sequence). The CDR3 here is CSSRPDGETYEQYF. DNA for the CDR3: TGTTCCAGCAGACCCGACGGGGAAACCTACGAGCAGTACTTC.

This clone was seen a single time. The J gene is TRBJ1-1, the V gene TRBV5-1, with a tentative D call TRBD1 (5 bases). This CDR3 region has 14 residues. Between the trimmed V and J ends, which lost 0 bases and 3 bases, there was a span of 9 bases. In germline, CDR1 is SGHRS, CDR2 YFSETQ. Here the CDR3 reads CASSLAGQDTEAFF. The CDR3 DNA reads TGCGCCAGCAGCTTGGCAGGGCAAGACACTGAAGCTTTCTTT. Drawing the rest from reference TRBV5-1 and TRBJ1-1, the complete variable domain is KAGVTQTPRYLIKTRGQQVTLSCSPISGHRSVSWYQQTPGQGLQFLFEYFSETQRNKGNFPGRFSGRQFSNSRSEMNVSTLELGDSALYLCASSLAGQDTEAFFGQGTRLTVV.

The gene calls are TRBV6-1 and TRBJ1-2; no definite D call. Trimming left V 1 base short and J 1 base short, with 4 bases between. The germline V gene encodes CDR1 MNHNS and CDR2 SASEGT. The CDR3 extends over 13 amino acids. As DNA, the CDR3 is TGTGCCAGCAGTGAAGACTTTAACTATGGCTACACCTTC. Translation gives CASSEDFNYGYTF.

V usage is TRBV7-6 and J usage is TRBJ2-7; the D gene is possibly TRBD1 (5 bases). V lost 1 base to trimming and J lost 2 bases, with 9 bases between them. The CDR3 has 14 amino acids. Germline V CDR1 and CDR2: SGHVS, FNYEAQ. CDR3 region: CASSLGPGTYEQYF. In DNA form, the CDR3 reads TGTGCCAGCAGCTTAGGCCCAGGGACCTACGAGCAGTACTTC.

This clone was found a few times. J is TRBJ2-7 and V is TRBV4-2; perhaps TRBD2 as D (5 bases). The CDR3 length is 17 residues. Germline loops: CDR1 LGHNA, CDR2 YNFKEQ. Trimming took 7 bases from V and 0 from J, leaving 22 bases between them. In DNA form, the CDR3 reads TGTGCCAGCACCCGATATCTCGGAGGAGACTCCTCCTACGAGCAGTACTTC. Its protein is CASTRYLGGDSSYEQYF.

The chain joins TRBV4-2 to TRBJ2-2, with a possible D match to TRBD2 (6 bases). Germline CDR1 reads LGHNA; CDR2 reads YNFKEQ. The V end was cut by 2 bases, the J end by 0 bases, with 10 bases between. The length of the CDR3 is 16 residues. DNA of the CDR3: TGTGCCAGCAGCCAACAAGCGGGTTCGAACACCGGGGAGCTGTTTTTT. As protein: CASSQQAGSNTGELFF.

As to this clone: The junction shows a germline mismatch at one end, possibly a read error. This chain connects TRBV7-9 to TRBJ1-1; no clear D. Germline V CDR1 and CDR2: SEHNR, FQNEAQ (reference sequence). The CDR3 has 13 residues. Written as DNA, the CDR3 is TGTTCCAGCAGATTCGATAGGAACACTGAAGCTTTCTTT. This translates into CSSRFDRNTEAFF.

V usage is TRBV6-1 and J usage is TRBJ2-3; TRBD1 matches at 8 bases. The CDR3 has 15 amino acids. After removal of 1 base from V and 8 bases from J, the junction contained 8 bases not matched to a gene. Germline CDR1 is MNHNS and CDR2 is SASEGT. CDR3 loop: CASSEGGQVPGTQYF. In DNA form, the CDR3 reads TGTGCCAGCAGTGAAGGGGGACAGGTCCCCGGTACGCAGTATTTT.

CDR3 nucleotides: TGTGCCAGCAGCTTAGGCCAGACTAGCGGGAGCGCAGATACGCAGTATTTT. Its translation: CASSLGQTSGSADTQYF. V and J are TRBV7-9 and TRBJ2-3, with 12 bases matching TRBD2. Germline values: CDR1 SEHNR, CDR2 FQNEAQ (reference sequence). Trimming at V came to 1 base and at J to 4 bases, leaving 6 bases not matched to a gene. The CDR3 consists of 17 residues.

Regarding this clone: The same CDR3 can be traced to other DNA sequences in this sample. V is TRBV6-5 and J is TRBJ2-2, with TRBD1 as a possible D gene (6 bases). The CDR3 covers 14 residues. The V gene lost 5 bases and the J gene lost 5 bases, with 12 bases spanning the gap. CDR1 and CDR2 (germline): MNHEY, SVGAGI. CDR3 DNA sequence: TGTGCCAGCAGTCTACAGGGTGAGACCGGGGAGCTGTTTTTT. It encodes CASSLQGETGELFF.

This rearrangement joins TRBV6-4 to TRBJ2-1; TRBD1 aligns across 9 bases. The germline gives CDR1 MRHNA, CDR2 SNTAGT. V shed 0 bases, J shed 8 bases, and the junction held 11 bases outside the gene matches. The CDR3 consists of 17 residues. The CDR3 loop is CASSDSFWGQGRDEQFF. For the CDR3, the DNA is TGTGCCAGCAGTGACTCATTTTGGGGACAGGGTCGCGATGAGCAGTTCTTC.